This T cell receptor (beta chain) was captured in a study of T cells in Graves' hyperthyroidism and ophthalmopathy. Researchers amplified the TCR beta CDR3 regions from RNA transcripts. Carried out on the TCR CDR3, a first-round RT-PCR used the HTBI primer set. Each CDR3 protein gets one entry after TCRdb re-called the multiplex PCR reads with MiXCR. The profile shows approximately 710,000 distinct CDR3 sequences, roughly 17% of them singletons. If no ophthalmopathy progression occurred within 18 months, Graves' hyperthyroidism was stable. In patients aged 18 to 65, hyperthyroidism was newly diagnosed, with duration under 2 months. Each diagnosis drew on symptoms, thyroxine, TRAb, thyroid ultrasound and orbital computed tomography findings. This clonotype was seen many times. Its cognate antigen is unknown. Findings and limits, study-wide: In the analysis, a 13 V-J model separated ophthalmopathy from stable hyperthyroidism.

Trimming left V 3 bases short and J 0 bases short, with 9 bases between. The CDR3 has 15 amino acids. Germline V lookup: CDR1 SGHTA, CDR2 FQGNSA. The sequencing input was blood. This clonotype was obtained from a man aged 50 to 59 with Graves' hyperthyroidism. J is TRBJ2-1 and V is TRBV7-2; D is ambiguous. This CDR3 reads CASSFGRSSYNEQFF. DNA for the CDR3: TGTGCCAGCAGCTTTGGACGGAGCTCCTACAATGAGCAGTTCTTC.